The rows below give T cell receptor beta chains drawn from one sample of a study of cytomegalovirus exposure and HLA in healthy donors. Repertoires were generated with immunoSEQ multiplex PCR, while TCRdb's copy carries only in-frame clones and drops some. Among roughly 190,000 clones, 75% to 80% were seen once, and the ten largest hold 13% to 15%. The specimen was PBMCs. These receptors were collected from a woman in her thirties in good health and CMV-seropositive. The CDR3 runs from the conserved cysteine through the conserved F or W. A D gene is named only where the DNA matches it firmly. Clone size, where shown, is once, few, many, or a class for clones that have expanded.

V	J	size	D	CDR3	DNA
TRBV12-5	TRBJ1-2	few	TRBD1	CASGLGQGAANYGYTF	TGTGCTAGTGGTCTGGGACAGGGAGCAGCTAACTATGGCTACACCTTC
TRBV6-1	TRBJ1-5	-	-	CASSEEGVVRPQHF	TGTGCCAGCAGTGAAGAAGGGGTGGTGCGGCCCCAGCATTTT
TRBV7-9	TRBJ2-1	-	TRBD1	CATTDRGSYNEQFF	TGTGCCACCACCGACAGGGGCTCCTACAATGAGCAGTTCTTC
TRBV7-9	TRBJ2-7	-	-	CASSKQGPYEQYF	TGTGCCAGCAGCAAACAGGGCCCCTACGAGCAGTACTTC
TRBV2	TRBJ2-7	-	TRBD2	CASSELGGSYEQYF	TGTGCCAGCAGTGAATTGGGAGGGTCCTACGAGCAGTACTTC
TRBV2	TRBJ2-3	-	TRBD2	CASRRLAGGTDTQYF	TGTGCCAGCAGAAGACTAGCGGGCGGCACAGATACGCAGTATTTT
TRBV7-2	TRBJ2-3	-	-	CASSHPGGTDTQYF	TGTGCCAGCAGCCATCCGGGGGGCACAGATACGCAGTATTTT
TRBV2	TRBJ2-7	-	TRBD1	CASVKRDGTGYREQYF	TGTGCCAGCGTTAAGAGAGATGGGACAGGGTATCGCGAGCAGTACTTC
TRBV5-1	TRBJ2-3	-	-	CASSITGEATDTQYF	TGCGCCAGCAGCATTACTGGGGAGGCAACAGATACGCAGTATTTT
TRBV19	TRBJ2-2	-	-	CASSILGVPTGELFF	TGTGCCAGTAGTATCCTCGGAGTTCCCACCGGGGAGCTGTTTTTT
TRBV28	TRBJ2-7	-	-	CASSLSRGYEQYF	TGTGCCAGCAGTTTATCAAGGGGCTACGAGCAGTACTTC
TRBV13	TRBJ1-2	-	TRBD1	CASSLGQDRRKPFNYGYTF	TGTGCCAGCAGCTTAGGTCAGGACAGGAGGAAACCCTTTAACTATGGCTACACCTTC
TRBV9	TRBJ2-2	-	-	CASGAGVVGELFF	TGTGCCAGCGGTGCAGGGGTTGTCGGGGAGCTGTTTTTT
TRBV28	TRBJ2-1	-	-	CASSRFRGGIEQFF	TGTGCCAGCAGCCGATTTAGGGGGGGGATAGAGCAGTTCTTC
TRBV29-1	TRBJ2-3	-	TRBD2	CSVEFPAGGRDTQYF	TGCAGCGTTGAGTTCCCAGCGGGAGGCCGCGATACGCAGTATTTT
TRBV2	TRBJ2-1	-	TRBD2	CASSYLGLAGSVDEQFF	TGTGCCAGCAGCTACCTGGGACTAGCGGGGAGTGTCGATGAGCAGTTCTTC
TRBV5-1	TRBJ2-7	-	TRBD1	CASSPTGGWYEQYF	TGCGCCAGCAGCCCTACAGGGGGCTGGTACGAGCAGTACTTC
TRBV19	TRBJ1-2	few	-	CASSPEVNYGYTF	TGTGCCAGTAGTCCCGAGGTTAACTATGGCTACACCTTC
TRBV6-1	TRBJ2-1	-	TRBD2	CASSERKLASYNEQFF	TGTGCCAGCAGTGAACGAAAACTAGCGTCCTACAATGAGCAGTTCTTC
TRBV5-1	TRBJ1-1	-	-	CASSLTGLGTEAFF	TGCGCCAGCAGCTTGACAGGCTTGGGTACTGAAGCTTTCTTT
TRBV2	TRBJ2-7	-	TRBD2	CASSSSGNTYEQYF	TGTGCCAGCAGTTCTAGCGGGAACACCTACGAGCAGTACTTC
TRBV30	TRBJ1-4	-	-	CAWSGGGNEKLFF	TGTGCCTGGAGTGGTGGGGGGAATGAAAAACTGTTTTTT
TRBV9	TRBJ2-3	-	-	CASSVTGRSTDTQYF	TGTGCCAGCAGCGTAACAGGGCGTTCCACAGATACGCAGTATTTT
TRBV11-2	TRBJ1-1	once	-	CASSLSAENTEAFF	TGTGCCAGCAGCTTATCGGCGGAGAACACTGAAGCTTTCTTT
TRBV6-5	TRBJ2-3	-	-	CASSPTPRGDTQYF	TGTGCCAGCAGCCCAACTCCCCGGGGGGATACGCAGTATTTT
TRBV7-9	TRBJ1-2	-	TRBD1	CASSLSGTGVGYTF	TGTGCCAGCAGCTTATCCGGGACAGGGGTCGGCTACACCTTC
TRBV9	TRBJ1-3	-	TRBD1	CASSIRTGGNTIYF	TGTGCCAGCAGCATAAGGACAGGAGGAAACACCATATATTTT
TRBV28	TRBJ1-4	-	TRBD1	CATGTANEKLFF	TGTGCCACCGGGACAGCCAATGAAAAACTGTTTTTT
TRBV29-1	TRBJ1-1	-	TRBD1	CSVGGKTGGRNTEAFF	TGCAGCGTGGGGGGTAAGACAGGGGGGAGGAACACTGAAGCTTTCTTT
TRBV5-4	TRBJ2-5	-	TRBD2	CASSWGTSGRTETQYF	TGTGCCAGCAGCTGGGGGACTAGCGGGAGGACAGAGACCCAGTACTTC
TRBV19	TRBJ2-2	once	-	CASSTGTGELFF	TGTGCCAGCTCTACAGGGACCGGGGAGCTGTTTTTT
TRBV27	TRBJ2-3	few	TRBD2	CASRRTSGRARATDTQYF	TGTGCCAGCAGGCGTACTAGCGGGAGGGCCCGAGCCACAGATACGCAGTATTTT
TRBV14	TRBJ2-5	once	TRBD1	CASSLMDRAFGETQYF	TGTGCCAGCAGCTTAATGGACAGGGCATTTGGAGAGACCCAGTACTTC
TRBV12-5	TRBJ1-5	-	TRBD1	CASGLVLGTGYQPQHF	TGTGCTAGTGGTTTGGTATTGGGGACAGGGTATCAGCCCCAGCATTTT
TRBV7-8	TRBJ1-1	-	-	CASSFGGPNTEAFF	TGTGCCAGCAGCTTCGGCGGCCCGAACACTGAAGCTTTCTTT
TRBV5-5	TRBJ2-5	once	-	CASSLTGGQETQYF	TGTGCCAGCAGCCTGACTGGGGGGCAAGAGACCCAGTACTTC
TRBV30	TRBJ2-2	-	-	CAWSVSRNTGELFF	TGTGCCTGGAGTGTCTCTCGGAACACCGGGGAGCTGTTTTTT
TRBV19	TRBJ2-1	-	TRBD2	CATGLAGVEGHEQFF	TGTGCCACAGGACTAGCGGGAGTGGAGGGCCATGAGCAGTTCTTC
TRBV18	TRBJ1-2	few	-	CASSPLADYGYTF	TGTGCCAGCTCACCGTTGGCAGACTATGGCTACACCTTC
TRBV10-3	TRBJ2-7	-	-	CAISEYRLNEQYF	TGTGCCATCAGTGAGTACAGGCTTAACGAGCAGTACTTC
TRBV7-2	TRBJ2-4	-	TRBD2	CASSPTSGSAYIQYF	TGTGCCAGCAGCCCGACTAGCGGGAGCGCGTACATTCAGTACTTC
TRBV28	TRBJ1-5	-	-	CASRSGQPQHF	TGTGCCAGCAGGTCAGGGCAGCCCCAGCATTTT